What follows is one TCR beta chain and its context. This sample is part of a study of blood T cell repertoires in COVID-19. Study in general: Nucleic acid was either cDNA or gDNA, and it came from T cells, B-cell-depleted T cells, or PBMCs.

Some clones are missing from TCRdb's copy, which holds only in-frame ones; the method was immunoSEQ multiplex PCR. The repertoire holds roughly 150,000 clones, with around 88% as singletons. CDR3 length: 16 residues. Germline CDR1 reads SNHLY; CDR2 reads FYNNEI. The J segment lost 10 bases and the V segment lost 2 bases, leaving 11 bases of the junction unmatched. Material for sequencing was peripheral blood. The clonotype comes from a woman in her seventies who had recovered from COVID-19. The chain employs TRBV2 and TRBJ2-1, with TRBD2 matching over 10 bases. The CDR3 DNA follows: TGTGCCAGCAGTGAATTTGGGGCTAGCGGGAGCGGCGAGCAGTTCTTC. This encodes CASSEFGASGSGEQFF.